This T cell receptor (beta chain) was recorded in a study of blood T cell repertoires in COVID-19. Study background: The United States, Italy and Spain provided the acute and convalescent COVID-19 samples. Nucleic acid was either cDNA or gDNA, and it came from T cells, B-cell-depleted T cells, or PBMCs.

The germline V and J ends were trimmed by 2 bases and 2 bases, with 6 bases remaining between them. This CDR3 contains 13 residues. The germline V gene has CDR1 MNHEY and CDR2 SVGEGT. In the authors' methods: Counts of nucleated cells, estimated from reference gene primer amplification, were obtained. Using immunoSEQ multiplex PCR, the repertoire was profiled, and TCRdb retains in-frame clones only, with some absent. From that table come the V and J calls and clone size; the DNA was used to work out D and trimming. The data contain around 120,000 clones, around 78% of them singletons. The receptor was derived from a man aged 25 to 40 with acute or convalescent COVID-19. The chain employs TRBV6-2 or TRBV6-3 and TRBJ1-2; no firm D call. The specimen was peripheral blood. The CDR3 DNA reads TGTGCCAGCAGTTACACCGAGAACTATGGCTACACCTTC. This translates into CASSYTENYGYTF.